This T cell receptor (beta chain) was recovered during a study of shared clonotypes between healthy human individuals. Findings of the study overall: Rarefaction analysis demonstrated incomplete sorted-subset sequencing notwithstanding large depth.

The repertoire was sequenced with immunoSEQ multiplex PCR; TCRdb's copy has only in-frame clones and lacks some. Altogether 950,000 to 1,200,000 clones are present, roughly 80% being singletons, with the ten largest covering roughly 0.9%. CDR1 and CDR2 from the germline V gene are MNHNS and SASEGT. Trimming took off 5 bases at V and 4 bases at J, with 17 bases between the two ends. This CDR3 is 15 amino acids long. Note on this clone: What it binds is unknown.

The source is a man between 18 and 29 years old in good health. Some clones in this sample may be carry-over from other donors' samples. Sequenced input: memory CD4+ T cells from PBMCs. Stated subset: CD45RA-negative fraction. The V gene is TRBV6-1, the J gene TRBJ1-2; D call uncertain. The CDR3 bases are TGTGCCAGCAGTCCCCTTGGGGAGAAGGGCTATGGCTACACCTTC. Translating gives CASSPLGEKGYGYTF.